The T cell receptor beta chain under discussion was sequenced for a study of glioma-infiltrating T cells after dendritic cell vaccination. Study information: Dendritic cell vaccination trial patients had either newly diagnosed or recurrent glioblastoma. Between about 2003 and 2013, patients got autologous tumor lysate-pulsed dendritic cell vaccines. Findings and limits, study-wide: Higher TCR clonality did not directly relate to longer survival.

Germline loops: CDR1 SGHNT, CDR2 YENEEA. CDR3 length equals 12 residues. V lost 5 bases and J lost 4, with 6 bases in between. TCRB CDR3 was amplified from 2 ug genomic DNA or less. Method: immunoSEQ multiplex PCR; TCRdb's copy keeps in-frame clones and lacks some. The sample includes 100,000 or so clones, about nine tenths of them seen just once. A word on this clone: Its antigen is undetermined.

This chain joins TRBV11-3 and TRBJ2-1; the D is unclear. The sample was blood, taken before dendritic cell vaccination. The TCR comes from a human donor with glioblastoma. In DNA, the CDR3 is TGTGCCAGCAGCCTGAGATACAATGAGCAGTTCTTC. This sequence encodes CASSLRYNEQFF.